These 18 T cell receptor beta chains were sequenced from one sample in a study of cytomegalovirus exposure and HLA in healthy donors. Researchers ran the PCR with 60 Vbeta and 13 Jbeta primers. Sequenced by immunoSEQ multiplex PCR; TCRdb stores in-frame clones only, minus some. The repertoire holds 200,000 to 250,000 clones, with approximately 88% as singletons. Sequenced: PBMCs. The source of these receptors is a boy aged 2 to 10 in good health and CMV-seronegative.

This clone has just one count. V and J are TRBV30 and TRBJ2-1; D is undetermined. This CDR3 is 12 amino acids long. Germline CDR1 and CDR2: GTSNPN and SVGIG (reference sequence). Deletions cut 0 bases from V and 10 bases from J, with 10 bases between. The CDR3 reads CAWSVSVGEQFF. The CDR3 region has the DNA TGTGCCTGGAGTGTATCAGTGGGCGAGCAGTTCTTC.

This sequence joins TRBV5-6 and TRBJ1-1; D might be TRBD1 (6 bases). CDR1 and CDR2 (germline): SGHDT, YYEEEE. The CDR3 has 12 residues. V was trimmed by 4 bases and J by 10 bases, leaving 14 bases between them. Here the CDR3 reads CASSLTAGAAFF. As DNA, the CDR3 is TGTGCCAGCAGCCTAACGGCAGGGGCAGCTTTCTTT.

V gene TRBV2 combines with J gene TRBJ1-2, with D hard to call. The germline CDR1 and CDR2 sequences are SNHLY and FYNNEI. The CDR3 has 12 amino acids. V lost 8 bases, J lost 1 base, and 8 bases lay in between. CDR3: CASSGVNYGYTF. The CDR3 bases are TGTGCCAGCTCCGGAGTTAACTATGGCTACACCTTC.

The genes are TRBV10-1 and TRBJ2-5; TRBD2 might be the D (6 bases). Germline lookup yields CDR1 WNHNN and CDR2 SYGVQD (reference sequence). This CDR3 comprises 11 residues. The V end lost 4 bases, the J end lost 12 bases, and 12 bases lay between the germline ends. Here the CDR3 reads CASSADGSKYF. Written as DNA, the CDR3 is TGCGCCAGCAGTGCAGACGGGAGTAAGTACTTC.

This chain links TRBV16 with TRBJ1-5, with 11 bases fitting TRBD1. Germline-derived CDR1 and CDR2 are KGHSY and FQNENV. The junction had 11 bases not matched to a gene; V was cut back by 4 bases and J by 9 bases. The CDR3 runs 16 residues. The CDR3: CASSLLGQGAERPQHF. The CDR3 DNA reads TGTGCCAGCAGCCTCTTAGGACAGGGGGCTGAGCGGCCCCAGCATTTT. Complete variable domain (other parts from reference TRBV16 and TRBJ1-5): GEEVAQTPKHLVRGEGQKAKLYCAPIKGHSYVFWYQQVLKNEFKFLISFQNENVFDETGMPKERFSAKCLPNSPCSLEIQATKLEDSAVYFCASSLLGQGAERPQHFGDGTRLSIL.

About this clone: A junction end diverges from the germline sequence, so it may reflect a read error. CDR3 region: CASSAAGTGENEQFF. The CDR3, as DNA: TGTGCTAGCAGCGCAGCCGGGACAGGGGAAAATGAGCAGTTCTTC. The V call is TRBV7-7, the J call TRBJ2-1; 10 bases align to TRBD1. Germline V gene data show CDR1 as SSHAT and CDR2 as FNYEAQ (reference sequence). This CDR3 is built from 15 residues.

The J gene is TRBJ2-6, the V gene TRBV7-2; D possibly corresponds to TRBD2 (5 bases). The CDR3 has 15 amino acids. V shed 1 base and J shed 3 bases, with 7 bases lying between them. The germline gives CDR1 SGHTA, CDR2 FQGNSA. CDR3 amino acids: CASSLGGFGANVLTF. CDR3 nucleotides: TGTGCCAGCAGCTTAGGAGGGTTTGGGGCCAACGTCCTGACTTTC.

The chain has TRBV27 and TRBJ2-1; 9 bases map to TRBD2. This CDR3 is built from 12 residues. Germline CDR1 and CDR2: MNHEY and SMNVEV (reference sequence). J lost 16 bases, V lost 4 bases, and 8 bases had no gene match. DNA of the CDR3: TGTGCCAGCAGTTCATTAGCGGGGGTGGGTTTCTTC. Translating gives CASSSLAGVGFF.

This clone was seen more than once but under ten times. The chain is built from TRBV10-3 and TRBJ2-3; TRBD1 agrees at 8 bases. V dropped 10 bases and J dropped 3; count of bases not matched to a gene: 6. Germline V gives CDR1 ENHRY, CDR2 SYGVKD. This CDR3 is 13 amino acids long. The CDR3 loop reads CATQGQVTDTQYF. In DNA form, the CDR3 reads TGTGCCACCCAGGGACAGGTGACAGATACGCAGTATTTT.

The V gene is TRBV5-1, the J gene TRBJ2-7; 9 nucleotides line up with TRBD2. V was clipped by 3 bases and J by 7 bases; unmatched bases: 23. The CDR3 is made up of 19 amino acids. From germline, CDR1 is SGHRS and CDR2 YFSETQ. The CDR3 region is CASSSSPAGGFPPPDEQYF. The CDR3 DNA reads as TGCGCCAGCAGCTCCTCCCCAGCGGGAGGTTTCCCGCCCCCTGATGAGCAGTACTTC.

CDR3 residues: CASSGTGGYNEQFF. The DNA for the CDR3 is TGCGCCAGCAGTGGGACAGGGGGCTACAATGAGCAGTTCTTC. This chain connects TRBV5-1 to TRBJ2-1; 11 nucleotides match TRBD1. With V trimmed by 5 bases and J by 3 bases, 1 base remained unmatched. Germline CDR1 is SGHRS and CDR2 is YFSETQ. The CDR3 has 14 residues.

The gene calls are TRBV13 and TRBJ2-3; D is perhaps TRBD1 (5 bases). The CDR3 runs 16 residues. Germline loops: CDR1 PRHDT, CDR2 FYEKMQ (reference sequence). Trimming left V 6 bases short and J 2 bases short, with 18 bases between. The CDR3 DNA reads as TGTGCCAGCAGACCACCTACAGGAGAATACACAGATACGCAGTATTTT. Translation: CASRPPTGEYTDTQYF. Variable domain in full (rest from reference TRBV13 and TRBJ2-3): AAGVIQSPRHLIKEKRETATLKCYPIPRHDTVYWYQQGPGQDPQFLISFYEKMQSDKGSIPDRFSAQQFSDYHSELNMSSLELGDSALYFCASRPPTGEYTDTQYFGPGTRLTVL.

V gene TRBV7-8 combines with J gene TRBJ1-1; a weak D match, TRBD1 (6 bases). This CDR3 has 14 residues. V was clipped by 5 bases and J by 1 base, with 11 bases between them. Germline V gene data show CDR1 as SGHVS and CDR2 as FQNEAQ. The CDR3 nucleotides read TGTGCCAGCAGCGCTTACAGGGAGAACACTGAAGCTTTCTTT. It specifies CASSAYRENTEAFF.

The chain combines TRBV5-8 with TRBJ1-5; possible D gene TRBD1, 6 bases. V was trimmed by 0 bases and J by 3 bases, leaving 19 bases between them. The CDR3 consists of 18 residues. CDR1 and CDR2 (germline): SGHTS, YDEGEE. The CDR3, as DNA: TGTGCCAGCAGCTTGGGTAGGGGGGGGCTTCTGGCCAATCAGCCCCAGCATTTT. Amino acids: CASSLGRGGLLANQPQHF.

This clone was recorded a few times. This same CDR3 is encoded by further DNA sequences in the sample. V is TRBV2 and J is TRBJ2-7; 8 bases are shared with TRBD2. Losses at the gene ends were 8 bases for V and 3 bases for J; bases not matched to a gene: 3. CDR1 is SNHLY and CDR2 is FYNNEI in the germline V gene. The CDR3 length is 12 residues. For the CDR3, the DNA is TGTGCCAGCGGGGGGACTAGCTACGAGCAGTACTTC. Protein product: CASGGTSYEQYF.

This clone was observed once. This chain joins TRBV7-2 and TRBJ2-3; 7 bases agree with TRBD1. This CDR3 contains 14 residues. V was pared by 5 bases and J by 4 bases, with 6 bases of the junction left unmatched. Germline V gene sequence: CDR1 SGHTA, CDR2 FQGNSA. CDR3 amino acids: CASSLRQGPDTQYF. CDR3 nucleotide sequence: TGTGCCAGCAGCCTTAGACAGGGACCAGATACGCAGTATTTT.

This clone was picked up one time. V is TRBV5-5 and J is TRBJ2-7, with D perhaps matching TRBD2 (6 bases). The CDR3 loop spans 14 amino acids. V was trimmed by 0 bases and J by 3 bases, leaving 10 bases between them. Looked up from germline, CDR1 is SGHKS and CDR2 is YYEKEE (reference sequence). The DNA for the CDR3 is TGTGCCAGCAGCTTGGTGGAGGGGTACTACGAGCAGTACTTC. Protein sequence: CASSLVEGYYEQYF.

The chain combines TRBV7-8 with TRBJ1-5, with D hard to call. Trimming left V 2 bases short and J 6 bases short, with 11 bases between. Germline V gene lookup returns CDR1 SGHVS and CDR2 FQNEAQ. The CDR3 is 14 amino acids. Here the CDR3 DNA reads TGTGCCAGCAGCTTACAGGCCAATAGTCAGCCCCAGCATTTT. It encodes CASSLQANSQPQHF. The full variable domain, its missing parts supplied by reference TRBV7-8 and TRBJ1-5, is GAGVSQSPRYKVAKRGQDVALRCDPISGHVSLFWYQQALGQGPEFLTYFQNEAQLDKSGLPSDRFFAERPEGSVSTLKIQRTQQEDSAVYLCASSLQANSQPQHFGDGTRLSIL.